This passage covers 26 T cell receptor beta chains from one sample sequenced in a study of Graves' ophthalmopathy and Graves' hyperthyroidism. Amplification targeted the TCR beta CDR3 regions, with RNA transcripts as the source material. The authors performed first-round RT-PCR with HTBI primers and then a second-round multiplex PCR. Using its own MiXCR run on the multiplex PCR reads, TCRdb lists one record per CDR3 protein. There are some 360,000 distinct CDR3 sequences in the sample; about a sixth occur only once, and around 2.4% lies in the top ten. The sample was peripheral blood. These receptors were taken from an adult woman with stable Graves' hyperthyroidism.

This clonotype was detected ten times or more. This sequence joins TRBV28 and TRBJ1-6, with 7 bases lining up with TRBD1. The germline V gene has CDR1 MDHEN and CDR2 SYDVKM. V lost 0 bases and J lost 5; bases outside the gene matches: 4. CDR3 length equals 16 residues. In nucleotides, the CDR3 is TGTGCCAGCAGTTTATGGATGGGACAGCATAATTCACCCCTCCACTTT. Translation: CASSLWMGQHNSPLHF.

This clonotype was detected ten times or more. The CDR3 loop reads CASSPTDLRGYTF. In DNA form, the CDR3 reads TGCGCCAGCAGCCCTACGGACCTACGGGGCTACACCTTC. The chain couples TRBV5-1 to TRBJ1-2; D unclear. Germline CDR1 reads SGHRS; CDR2 reads YFSETQ. The CDR3 has 13 residues. The V and J ends lost 4 bases and 8 bases respectively, with 15 bases between them.

This clonotype was seen repeatedly, ten times or more. This chain links TRBV30 with TRBJ1-5; 9 bases are shared with TRBD1. CDR3 length: 16 amino acids. The germline V gene encodes CDR1 GTSNPN and CDR2 SVGIG (reference sequence). After removal of 0 bases from V and 4 bases from J, the junction contained 7 bases not matched to a gene. The CDR3, as DNA: TGTGCCTGGAGTGTGGGACAGGGAGCGAGGAATCAGCCCCAGCATTTT. Translating gives CAWSVGQGARNQPQHF.

This clonotype was counted at least ten times. The V and J genes are TRBV4-1 and TRBJ1-1, with D possibly being TRBD1 (6 bases). Germline V gene data show CDR1 as MGHRA and CDR2 as YSYEKL. The V and J ends lost 3 bases and 7 bases respectively, with 12 bases between them. The CDR3 runs 13 residues. CDR3 bases: TGCGCCAGCAGCCATAAAGGGGGATTTGAAGCTTTCTTT. This gives the protein CASSHKGGFEAFF.

In its sample, this clonotype was seen many times. This chain joins TRBV6-2 or TRBV6-3 and TRBJ2-7; 7 bases agree with TRBD1. The CDR3 has 14 residues. Germline values: CDR1 MNHEY, CDR2 SVGEGT. V gave up 6 bases and J gave up 10 bases; unmatched junction bases: 15. CDR3 sequence reads: CASRRIYSDRDQYF. CDR3 sequence (DNA): TGTGCCAGCAGGCGGATCTACTCCGACAGGGACCAGTACTTC.

Many counts were recorded for this clonotype. The rearrangement links TRBV5-1 to TRBJ2-7, with TRBD2 identical over 16 bases. Trimming removed 5 bases from V and 2 bases from J; junction bases left unmatched: 10. The CDR3 extends over 18 amino acids. Germline CDR1 reads SGHRS; CDR2 reads YFSETQ. CDR3 DNA sequence: TGCGCCAGCAGGTTAACCGGGACTAGCGGGAGGGCGACCTACGAGCAGTACTTC. Translated: CASRLTGTSGRATYEQYF.

This clonotype was detected many times. V is TRBV11-2 and J is TRBJ2-7, with 8 nucleotides matching TRBD2. Germline V gene data show CDR1 as SGHAT and CDR2 as FQNNGV. The CDR3 extends over 17 amino acids. Germline trimming cut 0 bases from V and 3 bases from J; bases unmatched to any gene: 10. The CDR3 sequence: CASSLEVSGGAVYEQYF. CDR3 nucleotides: TGTGCCAGCAGCTTAGAGGTCAGCGGGGGCGCGGTCTACGAGCAGTACTTC. Full variable domain (outside the CDR3, taken from reference TRBV11-2 and TRBJ2-7): EAGVAQSPRYKIIEKRQSVAFWCNPISGHATLYWYQQILGQGPKLLIQFQNNGVVDDSQLPKDRFSAERLKGVDSTLKIQPAKLEDSAVYLCASSLEVSGGAVYEQYFGPGTRLTVT.

Note on this clonotype: At one of its ends the junction is not consistent with the germline gene, which may arise from a read error. The CDR3 DNA follows: TGCGCCAGCAGTGACTATCCAGACTATGGCTACACCTTC. Residues: CASSDYPDYGYTF. The chain carries TRBV6-4 and TRBJ1-2; D is ambiguous. The CDR3 has 13 residues. The germline V gene encodes CDR1 MRHNA and CDR2 SNTAGT.

The sample holds many counts of this clonotype. CDR3 sequence: CSVETLMNTEAFF. The CDR3 coding sequence is TGCAGCGTTGAAACGCTAATGAACACTGAAGCTTTCTTT. The chain couples TRBV29-1 to TRBJ1-1; D is unclear. Deletions cut 2 bases from V and 0 bases from J, with 7 bases between. The CDR3 spans 13 residues. The germline V gene encodes CDR1 SQVTM and CDR2 ANQGSEA.

Many counts were recorded for this clonotype. This CDR3 is CATSTGQLGTEAFF. The CDR3 DNA sequence: TGTGCCACCAGCACGGGCCAGCTAGGCACTGAAGCTTTCTTT. The rearrangement links TRBV15 to TRBJ1-1; D remains unclear. Trimming left V 4 bases short and J 4 bases short, with 13 bases between. Per the germline V gene, CDR1 is LNHNV and CDR2 is YYDKDF (reference sequence). The CDR3 is made up of 14 amino acids. Complete variable domain (other parts from reference TRBV15 and TRBJ1-1): DAMVIQNPRYQVTQFGKPVTLSCSQTLNHNVMYWYQQKSSQAPKLLFHYYDKDFNNEADTPDNFQSRRPNTSFCFLDIRSPGLGDTAMYLCATSTGQLGTEAFFGQGTRLTVV.

This clonotype appeared many times. The J gene is TRBJ2-7, the V gene TRBV4-3; D is possibly TRBD2 (5 bases). Germline V gives CDR1 LGHNA, CDR2 YSLEER. This CDR3 is 18 amino acids long. Trimming stripped 0 bases from V and 1 base from J, with 19 bases between. CDR3 loop: CASSQDPPGVAYSYEQYF. The CDR3, as DNA: TGCGCCAGCAGCCAAGATCCTCCCGGGGTAGCGTATTCCTACGAGCAGTACTTC.

The chain has TRBV11-2 and TRBJ2-1, with D possibly TRBD2 on 6 matching bases. V was pared by 5 bases and J by 9 bases, with 17 bases between. Germline CDR1 and CDR2: SGHAT and FQNNGV. CDR3 length equals 14 residues. CDR3 region: CASSQAAGISEQFF. The CDR3 bases are TGTGCCAGCAGCCAAGCAGCGGGTATTAGTGAGCAGTTCTTC. Filled out from reference TRBV11-2 and TRBJ2-1, the complete variable domain reads EAGVAQSPRYKIIEKRQSVAFWCNPISGHATLYWYQQILGQGPKLLIQFQNNGVVDDSQLPKDRFSAERLKGVDSTLKIQPAKLEDSAVYLCASSQAAGISEQFFGPGTRLTVL.

This clonotype turned up a few times. One end of the junction does not line up with germline, which may come from a read error. J is TRBJ2-4 and V is TRBV15; no firm D call. CDR3 size: 13 residues. The germline gives CDR1 LNHNV, CDR2 YYDKDF (reference sequence). The CDR3 region has the DNA TGTGCCACCAGCAGAGATGGGCAAGGCATTAAGTACTTC. This codes for CATSRDGQGIKYF. The full variable domain, with the rest looked up from reference TRBV15 and TRBJ2-4, is DAMVIQNPRYQVTQFGKPVTLSCSQTLNHNVMYWYQQKSSQAPKLLFHYYDKDFNNEADTPDNFQSRRPNTSFCFLDIRSPGLGDTAMYLCATSRDGQGIKYFGAGTRLSVL.

V gene TRBV19 combines with J gene TRBJ2-7, with D hard to call. This CDR3 is 14 amino acids long. Trimming left V 2 bases short and J 3 bases short, with 11 bases between. Germline assignment: CDR1 LNHDA and CDR2 SQIVND (reference sequence). The DNA for the CDR3 is TGTGCCAGTAGTATACGCGGAAAGGGCTACGAGCAGTACTTC. Residues: CASSIRGKGYEQYF. Variable domain in full (rest from reference TRBV19 and TRBJ2-7): DGGITQSPKYLFRKEGQNVTLSCEQNLNHDAMYWYRQDPGQGLRLIYYSQIVNDFQKGDIAEGYSVSREKKESFPLTVTSAQKNPTAFYLCASSIRGKGYEQYFGPGTRLTVT.

Ten or more counts support this clonotype. The chain has TRBV20-1 and TRBJ2-7; 7 nucleotides match TRBD2. The junction had 13 bases not matched to a gene; V was cut back by 6 bases and J by 2 bases. Germline CDR1 and CDR2: DFQATT and SNEGSKA (reference sequence). The CDR3 is 15 residues long. The CDR3 nucleotides read TGCAGTGCCCCAGAACCGGGACTACCAACCTACGAGCAGTACTTC. Translation gives CSAPEPGLPTYEQYF.

Of note for this clonotype: One end of the junction fails to match germline, which may point to a read error. The chain couples TRBV4-3 to TRBJ2-7; a weak D match, TRBD2 (6 bases). The germline V gene encodes CDR1 LGHNA and CDR2 YSLEER. This CDR3 has 13 residues. In nucleotides, the CDR3 is TGCGCCAGCAGCCAGGGAGGATCCTACGAGCAGGACTTC. As protein: CASSQGGSYEQDF.

Concerning this clonotype itself: A much bigger clone sits one base away, suggesting this may be a read error. V and J are TRBV6-1 and TRBJ1-5, with 11 bases identical to TRBD1. The CDR3 loop spans 14 amino acids. Germline V gene lookup returns CDR1 MNHNS and CDR2 SASEGT. The CDR3 nucleotides read TGTGCCATCAGGACAGGGGGCGAGGGTCAGCCCAAGCATTTT. Residues: CAIRTGGEGQPKHF.

This sequence joins TRBV20-1 and TRBJ2-2; 15 nucleotides line up with TRBD2. The CDR3 contains 16 residues. CDR1 and CDR2 (germline): DFQATT, SNEGSKA (reference sequence). J was trimmed by 6 bases and V by 3 bases; bases with no gene match: 5. The CDR3 region has the DNA TGCAGTGCTAGTAGGACTAGCGGGAGGGTGTCCGGGGAGCTGTTTTTT. Translated, it gives CSASRTSGRVSGELFF.

The V gene is TRBV12-3 or TRBV12-4, the J gene TRBJ2-2, with D perhaps TRBD1 (6 bases). The V end lost 3 bases, the J end lost 3 bases, and 8 bases lay between the germline ends. This CDR3 has 14 residues. The CDR3 is CASSFDRYTGELFF. CDR3 nucleotide sequence: TGTGCCAGCAGTTTCGACAGGTACACCGGGGAGCTGTTTTTT.

The gene calls are TRBV6-4 and TRBJ2-2; D not resolved. Germline V gives CDR1 MRHNA, CDR2 SNTAGT. Between the trimmed V and J ends, which lost 2 bases and 3 bases, there was a span of 4 bases. This CDR3 spans 13 amino acids. CDR3 loop: CASSDGDTGELFF. CDR3 sequence (DNA): TGTGCCAGCAGTGACGGGGACACCGGGGAGCTGTTTTTT.

This clonotype was seen at least ten times. The CDR3 region is CASSRGQEDTYGYTF. The CDR3 DNA reads TGCGCCAGCAGCCGCGGACAGGAAGACACCTATGGCTACACCTTC. The chain combines TRBV5-1 with TRBJ1-2; 7 bases match TRBD1. The CDR3 loop spans 15 amino acids. Germline-derived CDR1 and CDR2 are SGHRS and YFSETQ. The V and J ends lost 4 bases and 4 bases, in that order; junction bases with no gene match: 10.

The chain has TRBV4-1 and TRBJ2-7, with 7 bases that match TRBD1. Germline CDR1 is MGHRA and CDR2 is YSYEKL. The CDR3 spans 14 residues. J lost 7 bases, V lost 0 bases, and 6 bases had no gene match. DNA for the CDR3: TGCGCCAGCAGCCAAGAGTACAGGGGTAATGAGCAGTACTTC. This codes for CASSQEYRGNEQYF.

This clonotype was detected many times. The CDR3 DNA is TGTGCCAGTACCGACCTAGGGACAGCTAATTCACCCCTCCACTTT. As protein: CASTDLGTANSPLHF. V and J are TRBV19 and TRBJ1-6; 7 nucleotides line up with TRBD1. The J segment lost 6 bases and the V segment lost 7 bases, leaving 9 bases of the junction unmatched. Per the germline V gene, CDR1 is LNHDA and CDR2 is SQIVND (reference sequence). The CDR3 is 15 amino acids.

This clonotype has at least ten counts. This chain joins TRBV12-3 or TRBV12-4 and TRBJ1-1, with unresolved D. This CDR3 is built from 15 residues. The V end lost 4 bases, the J end lost 3 bases, and 15 bases lay between the germline ends. CDR3 loop: CASSSRVVGYTEAFF. The CDR3 bases are TGTGCCAGCAGTTCCCGTGTGGTGGGGTACACTGAAGCTTTCTTT.

This clonotype was seen at least ten times. The CDR3, as DNA: TGTGCCAGTAGTATAAGGAGCAACTATGGCTACACCTTC. This codes for CASSIRSNYGYTF. The chain links TRBV19 to TRBJ1-2, with D hard to call. Germline V CDR1 and CDR2: LNHDA, SQIVND (reference sequence). This CDR3 region has 13 residues. The ends were cut back, 2 bases at V and 2 bases at J, with 6 bases in the middle.

This clonotype was seen many times. V gene TRBV7-2 combines with J gene TRBJ2-5, with unresolved D. Trimming shortened V by 5 bases and J by 4 bases, and 14 bases separated the two germline ends. The CDR3 has 14 amino acids. Germline CDR1 and CDR2: SGHTA and FQGNSA. As DNA, the CDR3 is TGTGCCAGCAGCCTAATGGGTTCAGCAGAGACCCAGTACTTC. It specifies CASSLMGSAETQYF.